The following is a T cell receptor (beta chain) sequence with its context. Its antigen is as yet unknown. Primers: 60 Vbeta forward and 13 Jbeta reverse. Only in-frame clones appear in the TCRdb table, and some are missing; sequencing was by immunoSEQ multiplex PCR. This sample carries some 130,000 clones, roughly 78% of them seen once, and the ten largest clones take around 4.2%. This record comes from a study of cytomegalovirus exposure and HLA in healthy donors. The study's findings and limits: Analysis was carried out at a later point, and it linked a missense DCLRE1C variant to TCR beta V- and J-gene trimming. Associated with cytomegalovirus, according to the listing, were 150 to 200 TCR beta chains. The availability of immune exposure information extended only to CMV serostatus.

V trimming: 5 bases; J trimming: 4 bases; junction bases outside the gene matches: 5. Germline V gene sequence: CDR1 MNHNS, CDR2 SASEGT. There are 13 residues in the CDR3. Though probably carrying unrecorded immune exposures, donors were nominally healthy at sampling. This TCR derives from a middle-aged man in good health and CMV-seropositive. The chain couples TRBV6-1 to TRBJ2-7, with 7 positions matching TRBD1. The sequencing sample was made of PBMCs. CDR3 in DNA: TGTGCCAGCAGTCTACAGGGGACATACGAGCAGTACTTC. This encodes CASSLQGTYEQYF.